These 27 T cell receptor beta chains share one sample of origin, sequenced in a study of patients and donors after allogeneic stem cell transplantation. TCRdb reprocessed the RT-PCR reads via MiXCR and lists one record per CDR3 protein. The table has 900,000 to 1,000,000 distinct CDR3 sequences, more than 15% seen once. The sample was blood, either unsorted or a sorted T cell fraction (not recorded which). These receptors came from a human donor who was either an allogeneic HSCT recipient or a stem cell or donor lymphocyte infusion donor (not recorded which). It is not recorded whose cells these are; they may come from a transplant donor.

V and J are TRBV7-2 and TRBJ2-3, with D tentatively TRBD1 (6 bases). V was clipped by 2 bases and J by 4 bases, with 10 bases between them. Germline V gene lookup returns CDR1 SGHTA and CDR2 FQGNSA. CDR3 length equals 14 residues. The CDR3 is CASSLNRGSDTQYF. CDR3 DNA: TGTGCCAGCAGCTTAAATAGGGGGTCAGATACGCAGTATTTT. Full variable domain (remainder filled in from reference TRBV7-2 and TRBJ2-3): GAGVSQSPSNKVTEKGKDVELRCDPISGHTALYWYRQSLGQGLEFLIYFQGNSAPDKSGLPSDRFSAERTGGSVSTLTIQRTQQEDSAVYLCASSLNRGSDTQYFGPGTRLTVL.

The table lists this clonotype with many counts. This chain links TRBV5-1 with TRBJ1-5; D is possibly TRBD1 (6 bases). This CDR3 comprises 15 residues. Trimming took 0 bases from V and 1 from J, leaving 8 bases between them. Germline CDR1 reads SGHRS; CDR2 reads YFSETQ. CDR3 nucleotide sequence: TGCGCCAGCAGCTTGGGGGGGCTCAGCAATCAGCCCCAGCATTTT. Translating it yields CASSLGGLSNQPQHF.

The gene calls are TRBV10-3 and TRBJ2-3; TRBD1 aligns across 9 bases. The germline gives CDR1 ENHRY, CDR2 SYGVKD. The CDR3 runs to 13 residues. The trim removed 9 bases at V and 7 bases at J, leaving 8 bases unmatched. Here the CDR3 DNA reads TGTGCCATAACGGACAGGGGAGTTTATACGCAGTATTTT. This encodes CAITDRGVYTQYF.

The table lists this clonotype with a few counts. The chain employs TRBV4-2 and TRBJ1-2; D gene ambiguous. From germline, CDR1 is LGHNA and CDR2 YNFKEQ. There are 14 residues in the CDR3. The V end was cut by 0 bases, the J end by 3 bases, with 8 bases between. The CDR3 spells CASSQEPGYYGYTF. The DNA of the CDR3 is TGTGCCAGCAGCCAAGAACCAGGTTACTATGGCTACACCTTC.

This clonotype was seen only a few times. The chain carries TRBV5-1 and TRBJ2-7, with 9 bases lining up with TRBD1. In germline, CDR1 is SGHRS, CDR2 YFSETQ. The CDR3 is 14 amino acids. Trimming cost V 7 bases and J 4 bases; bases outside gene matches: 9. The CDR3 region is CASRAGTGLYEQYF. The CDR3 nucleotides are TGCGCCAGCCGCGCGGGGACAGGGTTGTACGAGCAGTACTTC. The full variable domain, rest sourced from reference TRBV5-1 and TRBJ2-7, is KAGVTQTPRYLIKTRGQQVTLSCSPISGHRSVSWYQQTPGQGLQFLFEYFSETQRNKGNFPGRFSGRQFSNSRSEMNVSTLELGDSALYLCASRAGTGLYEQYFGPGTRLTVT.

The J gene is TRBJ1-1, the V gene TRBV11-2; 9 positions agree with TRBD1. The junction had 4 bases not matched to a gene; V was cut back by 0 bases and J by 5 bases. CDR1 and CDR2 (germline): SGHAT, FQNNGV. CDR3 size: 15 residues. The CDR3 is CASSLDGTGSTEAFF. The CDR3 region has the DNA TGTGCCAGCAGCTTAGACGGGACAGGGTCAACTGAAGCTTTCTTT.

J is TRBJ2-7 and V is TRBV19, with 8 bases identical to TRBD2. This CDR3 is 14 amino acids long. CDR1 and CDR2 from the germline V gene are LNHDA and SQIVND (reference sequence). The junction had 9 bases not matched to a gene; V was cut back by 5 bases and J by 6 bases. CDR3 nucleotide sequence: TGTGCCAGTAGTGCGGGTGAGCGGGAGTCCGAGCAGTACTTC. This codes for CASSAGERESEQYF.

This clonotype was seen a few times. The rearrangement uses TRBV2 and TRBJ2-7; tentatively, D is TRBD2 (6 bases). The CDR3 length is 12 residues. Deletions cut 6 bases from V and 5 bases from J, with 11 bases between. CDR1 is SNHLY and CDR2 is FYNNEI in the germline V gene. The CDR3 bases are TGTGCCAGCAGGGAGACTAGTCACGAGCAGTACTTC. Protein sequence: CASRETSHEQYF.

This clonotype was observed many times. The DNA for the CDR3 is TGTGCCAGCACTCTACCTCAGGTCCACGAGCAGTACTTC. Translating gives CASTLPQVHEQYF. The chain carries TRBV12-3 or TRBV12-4 and TRBJ2-7; D is uncertain. V dropped 7 bases and J dropped 5 bases, with 15 bases sitting between them. This CDR3 spans 13 amino acids.

This clonotype was found a few times. The V gene is TRBV6-1, the J gene TRBJ1-3, with TRBD1 as a possible D gene (6 bases). CDR1 and CDR2 from the germline V gene are MNHNS and SASEGT. This CDR3 has 16 residues. Trimming took 6 bases from V and 0 from J, leaving 15 bases between them. CDR3 nucleotide sequence: TGTGCCAGCAGGAGGTTAACAGGGATCTCTGGAAACACCATATATTTT. Its protein product is CASRRLTGISGNTIYF.

This clonotype was recorded only once. The chain has TRBV6-6 and TRBJ1-6; D gene uncertain. This CDR3 contains 12 residues. CDR1 MNHNY and CDR2 SVGAGI come from the germline V gene (reference sequence). Trimming took off 11 bases at V and 6 bases at J, with 11 bases between the two ends. Here the CDR3 reads CAGVVSNSPLHF. The CDR3 DNA reads TGTGCCGGTGTGGTTAGTAATTCACCCCTCCACTTT.

The J gene is TRBJ2-1, the V gene TRBV7-9, with TRBD2 identical over 9 bases. The CDR3 contains 15 residues. Germline CDR1 SEHNR, CDR2 FQNEAQ (reference sequence). J was trimmed by 5 bases and V by 2 bases; bases with no gene match: 4. CDR3 residues: CASSLLAGYHNEQFF. CDR3 nucleotides: TGTGCCAGCAGCTTACTAGCGGGATATCACAATGAGCAGTTCTTC.

There are a few counts of this clonotype. This chain links TRBV5-1 with TRBJ1-5; D remains unclear. The CDR3 covers 13 residues. Germline CDR1 reads SGHRS; CDR2 reads YFSETQ. V was trimmed by 4 bases and J by 3 bases, leaving 8 bases between them. CDR3 coding DNA: TGCGCCAGCAGCCAATTACCCAATCAGCCCCAGCATTTT. This gives the protein CASSQLPNQPQHF.

This clonotype was observed at least ten times. The rearrangement joins TRBV5-1 to TRBJ2-2, with D perhaps matching TRBD2 (5 bases). The CDR3 consists of 16 residues. V gave up 6 bases and J gave up 1 base, with 16 bases separating them. From germline, CDR1 is SGHRS and CDR2 YFSETQ. The CDR3 DNA reads TGCGCCAGCACCCTAGCTGGGGTAATGAACACCGGGGAGCTGTTTTTT. Protein sequence: CASTLAGVMNTGELFF.

The chain employs TRBV11-2 and TRBJ2-3; 11 nucleotides agree with TRBD2. This CDR3 has 18 residues. CDR1 and CDR2 (germline): SGHAT, FQNNGV. Unmatched junction bases numbered 18, after V lost 5 bases and J lost 8 bases. The CDR3 nucleotides read TGTGCCAGCAGCCCTCTTAGGGCGACTAGCGGGGTTGCCGGTACGCAGTATTTT. Translating it yields CASSPLRATSGVAGTQYF.

This clonotype was detected many times. J is TRBJ1-5 and V is TRBV20-1, with 9 nucleotides matching TRBD1. V lost 3 bases and J lost 5; bases outside the gene matches: 2. CDR1 and CDR2 (germline): DFQATT, SNEGSKA (reference sequence). The CDR3 sequence is 13 residues long. CDR3 nucleotides: TGCAGTGCTAGTGGGGACAGGGATCAGCCCCAGCATTTT. It translates to CSASGDRDQPQHF.

The CDR3 sequence: CASSQASDFYGYTF. As DNA, the CDR3 is TGTGCCAGCAGCCAAGCTTCAGACTTCTATGGCTACACCTTC. The gene calls are TRBV3-1 and TRBJ1-2; D not certain. The CDR3 sequence is 14 residues long. CDR1 is LGHDT, CDR2 YNNKEL, per germline (reference sequence). V was shortened by 1 base and J by 4 bases, with 10 bases between the two germline ends.

The chain is built from TRBV4-3 and TRBJ1-5, with D perhaps TRBD1 (5 bases). The V end lost 0 bases, the J end lost 7 bases, and 22 bases lay between the germline ends. CDR1 and CDR2 from the germline V gene are LGHNA and YSLEER. This CDR3 contains 18 residues. CDR3 protein: CASSQEVLAGQGDQPQHF. CDR3 nucleotide sequence: TGCGCCAGCAGCCAAGAGGTGTTGGCGGGGCAAGGAGACCAGCCCCAGCATTTT.

The rearrangement joins TRBV7-9 to TRBJ2-7, with 10 nucleotides matching TRBD1. This CDR3 is 15 amino acids long. Trimming cost V 5 bases and J 3 bases; bases outside gene matches: 7. Germline CDR1 SEHNR, CDR2 FQNEAQ (reference sequence). CDR3 in DNA: TGTGCCAGCAGCAACCGGGACAGGGGCAACTACGAGCAGTACTTC. This gives the protein CASSNRDRGNYEQYF.

There are a few counts of this clonotype. The chain couples TRBV15 to TRBJ2-1, with D perhaps assigned TRBD1 or TRBD2 (6 bases each). The CDR3 sequence is 17 residues long. Germline lookup yields CDR1 LNHNV and CDR2 YYDKDF (reference sequence). Trimming pared 8 bases from V and 2 bases from J, leaving 22 bases between. CDR3 sequence reads: CATGDWGRSSAYNEQFF. CDR3 DNA: TGTGCCACCGGGGATTGGGGGCGGTCTAGCGCCTACAATGAGCAGTTCTTC.

This clonotype was recorded a few times. The rearrangement links TRBV20-1 to TRBJ2-3; 13 bases match TRBD2. The germline gives CDR1 DFQATT, CDR2 SNEGSKA (reference sequence). The CDR3 runs to 18 residues. The V segment lost 0 bases and the J segment 4 bases; nucleotides outside the gene matches: 10. The CDR3 sequence is CSARDRRTSGRFADTQYF. CDR3 DNA: TGCAGTGCTAGAGATCGAAGGACTAGCGGGAGATTTGCAGATACGCAGTATTTT.

The chain has TRBV25-1 and TRBJ2-5, with 11 bases lining up with TRBD1. Unmatched junction bases numbered 7, after V lost 10 bases and J lost 3 bases. CDR3 length equals 14 residues. Per germline, CDR1 MGHDK and CDR2 SYGVNS. CDR3 residues: CAIGQGAWEETQYF. The CDR3, as DNA: TGTGCCATTGGACAGGGGGCGTGGGAAGAGACCCAGTACTTC.

About this clonotype itself: A much larger clonotype is one base distant, so this may be a read error. This chain links TRBV5-1 with TRBJ2-1; the D call may be TRBD1 or TRBD2 (6 bases each). The J call may be faulty, since TRBJ2-7 better matches the DNA end. The germline V gene has CDR1 SGHRS and CDR2 YFSETQ. The CDR3 contains 16 residues. CDR3 sequence reads: CASSLWLSRGHNEQYF. CDR3 DNA: TGCGCCAGCAGCTTGTGGCTGTCGCGGGGACACAATGAGCAGTACTTC.

This clonotype was counted between two and nine times. The chain couples TRBV29-1 to TRBJ2-7, with a possible D match to TRBD1 (5 bases). The CDR3 runs to 16 residues. The V gene's germline CDR1 is SQVTM and CDR2 ANQGSEA. Trimming took 6 bases from V and 4 from J, leaving 25 bases between them. The CDR3 loop reads CSVLGSDRSAYYEQYF. Here the CDR3 DNA reads TGCAGCGTCCTCGGCTCTGACAGATCTGCGTATTACGAGCAGTACTTC.

This clonotype was counted between two and nine times. This chain's CDR3 is CASSVGRVRNSPLHF. CDR3 sequence (DNA): TGTGCCAGCAGCGTAGGTCGGGTCCGAAATTCACCCCTCCACTTT. The V gene is TRBV9, the J gene TRBJ1-6; no clear D gene. Germline CDR1 SGDLS, CDR2 YYNGEE. The CDR3 runs 15 residues. The ends were cut back, 0 bases at V and 7 bases at J, with 11 bases in the middle. The full variable domain, with the rest looked up from reference TRBV9 and TRBJ1-6, is DSGVTQTPKHLITATGQRVTLRCSPRSGDLSVYWYQQSLDQGLQFLIQYYNGEERAKGNILERFSAQQFPDLHSELNLSSLELGDSALYFCASSVGRVRNSPLHFGNGTRLTVT.

This clonotype was seen only a few times. V usage is TRBV3-1 and J usage is TRBJ2-5; TRBD1 might be the D (5 bases). This CDR3 is 14 amino acids long. Trimming cost V 3 bases and J 4 bases, with 12 bases left between them. CDR1 is LGHDT and CDR2 is YNNKEL in the germline V gene (reference sequence). CDR3 in amino acids: CASSHLRGRETQYF. CDR3 in DNA: TGTGCCAGCAGCCACCTTAGGGGCCGAGAGACCCAGTACTTC.

This clonotype appeared a few times. The chain is built from TRBV5-1 and TRBJ1-2, with 8 bases matching TRBD1. The germline V gene encodes CDR1 SGHRS and CDR2 YFSETQ. The CDR3 covers 14 residues. Trimming removed 4 bases from V and 8 bases from J; junction bases left unmatched: 10. Here the CDR3 reads CASSPDDRGEGYTF. The CDR3 DNA is TGCGCCAGCAGCCCTGACGACAGGGGAGAAGGCTACACCTTC. The full variable domain, with the rest looked up from reference TRBV5-1 and TRBJ1-2, is KAGVTQTPRYLIKTRGQQVTLSCSPISGHRSVSWYQQTPGQGLQFLFEYFSETQRNKGNFPGRFSGRQFSNSRSEMNVSTLELGDSALYLCASSPDDRGEGYTFGSGTRLTVV.